These 30 T cell receptor beta chains were sequenced from one sample in a study of T cells in Graves' hyperthyroidism and ophthalmopathy. Regions amplified from RNA transcripts were the TCR beta CDR3 regions. In the first-round RT-PCR of the TCR CDR3, the HTBI primer set was used. TCRdb reanalysed the multiplex PCR reads using MiXCR and keeps one entry per CDR3 protein. The sample carries 490,000 or so distinct CDR3 sequences, 20% to 25% recorded once. What was sequenced was blood. The receptor source for this set is a woman in her 70s with Graves' ophthalmopathy.

This clonotype has a handful of counts. The chain combines TRBV6-1 with TRBJ2-1; TRBD2 matches 7 bases. Germline V gives CDR1 MNHNS, CDR2 SASEGT. The CDR3 covers 14 residues. The V segment lost 5 bases and the J segment 10 bases; nucleotides outside the gene matches: 11. As DNA, the CDR3 is TGTGCCAGCAGTCTAATGACTAGCCGGGACGAGCAGTTCTTC. Protein product: CASSLMTSRDEQFF.

This clonotype appeared a few times. The chain couples TRBV4-2 to TRBJ2-2; 10 nucleotides align to TRBD2. The CDR3 consists of 14 residues. Germline-derived CDR1 and CDR2 are LGHNA and YNFKEQ. Trimming removed 8 bases from V and 5 bases from J; junction bases left unmatched: 5. The CDR3 nucleotides are TGTGCCAGCGGGGTAGCGGGAGGAACCGGGGAGCTGTTTTTT. It encodes CASGVAGGTGELFF.

There are a few counts of this clonotype. V usage is TRBV10-3 and J usage is TRBJ1-1, with D hard to call. The CDR3 contains 13 residues. The germline V and J ends were trimmed by 5 bases and 1 base, with 8 bases remaining between them. Germline CDR1 ENHRY, CDR2 SYGVKD. The CDR3 loop is CAISRDSNTEAFF. DNA for the CDR3: TGTGCCATCAGTCGTGACTCGAACACTGAAGCTTTCTTT.

The rearrangement uses TRBV20-1 and TRBJ1-1; possible D gene TRBD1, 6 bases. The germline V gene encodes CDR1 DFQATT and CDR2 SNEGSKA (reference sequence). The CDR3 spans 15 residues. V lost 3 bases and J lost 0, with 14 bases in between. CDR3 loop: CSASRGGALNTEAFF. Here the CDR3 DNA reads TGCAGTGCTAGCCGGGGGGGGGCGTTGAACACTGAAGCTTTCTTT.

The CDR3 is CASKHWGENIQYF. The CDR3 DNA follows: TGCGCCAGTAAGCACTGGGGGGAAAACATTCAGTACTTC. The chain employs TRBV4-1 and TRBJ2-4; possible D gene TRBD2, 6 bases. This CDR3 is 13 amino acids long. The V gene lost 9 bases and the J gene lost 5 bases, with 14 bases spanning the gap. Germline-derived CDR1 and CDR2 are MGHRA and YSYEKL.

The chain combines TRBV20-1 with TRBJ1-6, with no clear D. The CDR3 extends over 13 amino acids. Germline CDR1 is DFQATT and CDR2 is SNEGSKA (reference sequence). V lost 3 bases and J 7 bases, leaving 10 bases between the germline ends. Here the CDR3 reads CSASLAANSPLHF. Written as DNA, the CDR3 is TGCAGTGCTAGCTTAGCAGCCAATTCACCCCTCCACTTT.

This clonotype has at least ten counts. The CDR3 region has the DNA TGTGCCAGCAGCTTAGCGCAGGCAGGGAGAACTATGGGCTACACCTTC. Translating gives CASSLAQAGRTMGYTF. This rearrangement joins TRBV7-8 to TRBJ1-2, with D possibly matching TRBD1 (5 bases). The germline V gene has CDR1 SGHVS and CDR2 FQNEAQ. V lost 0 bases and J lost 8, with 19 bases in between. The CDR3 sequence is 16 residues long.

This clonotype was counted a few times. The chain uses TRBV20-1 and TRBJ2-7; the match to TRBD1 covers 9 bases. In germline, CDR1 is DFQATT, CDR2 SNEGSKA (reference sequence). Germline trimming cut 4 bases from V and 6 bases from J; bases unmatched to any gene: 10. The CDR3 runs to 14 residues. CDR3 sequence (DNA): TGCAGTGCTATCTCCCGGGACAGGGCTCGCGAGCAGTACTTC. Its protein product is CSAISRDRAREQYF.

The chain carries TRBV27 and TRBJ2-7; TRBD1 might be the D (7 bases). Germline V gives CDR1 MNHEY, CDR2 SMNVEV (reference sequence). The length of the CDR3 is 16 residues. V lost 0 bases to trimming and J lost 3 bases, with 15 bases between them. CDR3 sequence (DNA): TGTGCCAGCAGTTTATCGTGGTCAGGGGGACTCTACGAGCAGTACTTC. Translation: CASSLSWSGGLYEQYF.

In regard to this clonotype: One junction end disagrees with the germline gene, perhaps due to a read error. The chain combines TRBV20-1 with TRBJ2-1; D not resolved. Germline CDR1 and CDR2: DFQATT and SNEGSKA (reference sequence). This CDR3 contains 12 residues. CDR3 coding DNA: TGCGGTGCTAGAGGTGAAGGCCTTGAGCAGTTCTTC. This encodes CGARGEGLEQFF.

The chain recombines TRBV28 with TRBJ2-6, with D tentatively TRBD1 (6 bases). V was cut by 6 bases and J by 2 bases, with 14 bases left in between. Germline CDR1 is MDHEN and CDR2 is SYDVKM. This CDR3 contains 16 residues. CDR3 DNA: TGTGCCAGCAGGCAAACAGGGAAAACTGGGGCCAACGTCCTGACTTTC. It specifies CASRQTGKTGANVLTF.

The chain joins TRBV6-1 to TRBJ2-7; a possible D gene is TRBD2 (6 bases). V was pared by 1 base and J by 2 bases, with 12 bases between. The V gene's germline CDR1 is MNHNS and CDR2 SASEGT. The CDR3 loop spans 15 amino acids. For the CDR3, the DNA is TGTGCCAGCAGTGAAGTGTGGGGAGGACCCTACGAGCAGTACTTC. Residues: CASSEVWGGPYEQYF.

The rearrangement uses TRBV7-9 and TRBJ1-6, with D perhaps TRBD1 (6 bases). The CDR3 runs 13 residues. Trimming removed 4 bases at V and 11 bases at J, with 12 bases between. Germline CDR1 is SEHNR and CDR2 is FQNEAQ (reference sequence). This CDR3 reads CASSSGGRTPLHF. The DNA of the CDR3 is TGTGCCAGCAGCTCCGGGGGCAGGACACCCCTCCACTTT.

This clonotype was recorded at least ten times. The chain employs TRBV10-3 and TRBJ1-2; possibly TRBD1 for D (5 bases). The V gene lost 6 bases and the J gene lost 4 bases, with 15 bases spanning the gap. The germline gives CDR1 ENHRY, CDR2 SYGVKD. This CDR3 spans 14 amino acids. This chain's CDR3 is CAISSSLDSYGYTF. Here the CDR3 DNA reads TGTGCCATCAGCTCCAGCCTCGACAGCTATGGCTACACCTTC.

The sample holds a few counts of this clonotype. The chain is built from TRBV5-1 and TRBJ2-1, with D possibly being TRBD1 or TRBD2 (6 bases each). Germline values: CDR1 SGHRS, CDR2 YFSETQ. The CDR3 has 16 residues. The germline V and J ends were trimmed by 4 bases and 8 bases, with 22 bases remaining between them. Here the CDR3 DNA reads TGCGCCAGCAGCCCCGAGGGGGGATACACCGGGGATGAGCAGTTCTTC. Translating gives CASSPEGGYTGDEQFF.

This clonotype was counted between two and nine times. V is TRBV12-3 or TRBV12-4 and J is TRBJ1-2, with 8 bases fitting TRBD1. V was clipped by 7 bases and J by 3 bases; unmatched bases: 7. The CDR3 contains 14 residues. CDR3 bases: TGTGCCAGCACCCCGACAGGGGCGGACTATGGCTACACCTTC. Protein: CASTPTGADYGYTF.

The chain uses TRBV11-2 and TRBJ2-6; D uncertain. This CDR3 is 17 amino acids long. The V end lost 3 bases, the J end lost 4 bases, and 16 bases lay between the germline ends. In germline, CDR1 is SGHAT, CDR2 FQNNGV. The CDR3 reads CASSFFRRAGGANVLTF. In DNA form, the CDR3 reads TGTGCCAGCAGCTTCTTCCGTAGGGCCGGCGGGGCCAACGTCCTGACTTTC.

This clonotype was seen many times. This rearrangement joins TRBV18 to TRBJ2-3, with D perhaps TRBD1 or TRBD2 (5 bases each). Germline assignment: CDR1 KGHSH and CDR2 LQKENI. This CDR3 is 11 amino acids long. Trimming removed 8 bases from V and 5 bases from J, with 8 bases in between. The CDR3 loop is CASTGGDTQYF. CDR3 sequence (DNA): TGTGCCAGCACAGGAGGAGATACGCAGTATTTT.

This clonotype turned up a few times. This rearrangement joins TRBV28 to TRBJ2-2, with 8 bases fitting TRBD1. The CDR3 has 17 amino acids. Germline CDR1 and CDR2: MDHEN and SYDVKM. V gave up 5 bases and J gave up 5 bases; unmatched junction bases: 13. CDR3 sequence reads: CASSPITWDRPTGELFF. The CDR3, as DNA: TGTGCCAGCAGTCCGATAACTTGGGACAGGCCGACCGGGGAGCTGTTTTTT.

This clonotype has a handful of counts. The CDR3 region is CASSPGGAINQPQHF. The CDR3 coding sequence is TGTGCCAGCAGCCCTGGGGGAGCCATCAATCAGCCCCAGCATTTT. This chain connects TRBV12-3 or TRBV12-4 to TRBJ1-5, with D possibly TRBD1 on 5 matching bases. This CDR3 comprises 15 residues. Between the trimmed V and J ends, which lost 6 bases and 3 bases, there was a span of 15 bases.

This rearrangement joins TRBV14 to TRBJ2-2, with 8 nucleotides matching TRBD2. The CDR3 covers 19 residues. The germline V gene encodes CDR1 SGHDN and CDR2 FVKESK. Unmatched junction bases numbered 18, after V lost 6 bases and J lost 3 bases. CDR3 nucleotides: TGTGCCAGCAGTCTATACCCCACCTCTGGCGGGAGGCACACCGGGGAGCTGTTTTTT. This translates into CASSLYPTSGGRHTGELFF.

The rearrangement links TRBV4-3 to TRBJ2-7, with D uncertain. V shed 0 bases and J shed 4 bases, with 22 bases lying between them. The CDR3 sequence is 18 residues long. Germline-derived CDR1 and CDR2 are LGHNA and YSLEER. The CDR3: CASSQDWDPGRSHYEQYF. The CDR3 DNA sequence: TGCGCCAGCAGCCAAGATTGGGATCCGGGCAGGAGCCATTACGAGCAGTACTTC.

This clonotype was counted only a few times. This chain joins TRBV7-9 and TRBJ1-1; D gene uncertain. The CDR3 covers 13 residues. Germline lookup yields CDR1 SEHNR and CDR2 FQNEAQ (reference sequence). The ends were cut back, 1 base at V and 5 bases at J, with 8 bases in the middle. CDR3: CASSLDQETEAFF. CDR3 bases: TGTGCCAGCAGCTTAGATCAGGAGACTGAAGCTTTCTTT.

This rearrangement joins TRBV5-1 to TRBJ2-5; D ambiguous. CDR1 and CDR2 (germline): SGHRS, YFSETQ. The CDR3 extends over 14 amino acids. V was cut by 1 base and J by 2 bases, with 9 bases left in between. CDR3: CASSLSWGQETQYF. Here the CDR3 DNA reads TGCGCCAGCAGCTTGAGTTGGGGTCAAGAGACCCAGTACTTC.

The chain recombines TRBV7-2 with TRBJ2-7; D might be TRBD1 (5 bases). V was cut by 7 bases and J by 3 bases, with 16 bases left in between. The CDR3 is 14 residues long. Per germline, CDR1 SGHTA and CDR2 FQGNSA. The CDR3 spells CASTKGQLIYEQYF. The CDR3, as DNA: TGTGCCAGCACGAAGGGGCAGCTTATCTACGAGCAGTACTTC.

This clonotype was observed a few times. The V and J genes are TRBV5-4 and TRBJ2-2; TRBD1 aligns across 9 bases. The CDR3 contains 15 residues. Germline lookup yields CDR1 SGHNT and CDR2 YYREEE (reference sequence). Trimming took 2 bases from V and 8 from J; bases not matched to a gene: 7. The CDR3 DNA follows: TGTGCCAGCAGCTTACAGGGGGCGTTTAAAGGGGAGCTGTTTTTT. Translated: CASSLQGAFKGELFF.

The chain joins TRBV6-1 to TRBJ1-6; 9 nucleotides match TRBD1. CDR1 is MNHNS and CDR2 is SASEGT in the germline V gene. V shed 8 bases and J 7 bases; nucleotides not matched to a gene: 9. This CDR3 has 15 amino acids. The CDR3 DNA follows: TGTGCCAGCGTCATTACCGGGACAGGGAATTCACCCCTCCACTTT. Translation: CASVITGTGNSPLHF.

The sample holds a few counts of this clonotype. The chain uses TRBV5-1 and TRBJ2-7, with TRBD2 matching 9 bases. The CDR3 spans 14 residues. Germline V gene data show CDR1 as SGHRS and CDR2 as YFSETQ. After removal of 5 bases from V and 2 bases from J, the junction contained 5 bases not matched to a gene. DNA for the CDR3: TGCGCCAGCAGTACTAGCGGGTTTCCCTACGAGCAGTACTTC. Translation: CASSTSGFPYEQYF.

CDR3 protein: CASTFGGGPVDTQYF. The DNA of the CDR3 is TGTGCCAGCACCTTCGGGGGAGGGCCTGTAGATACGCAGTATTTT. The chain is built from TRBV12-3 or TRBV12-4 and TRBJ2-3; TRBD2 aligns across 7 bases. Trimming at V came to 7 bases and at J to 5 bases, leaving 12 bases not matched to a gene. The CDR3 loop spans 15 amino acids.

The chain is built from TRBV6-4 and TRBJ2-7; D unclear. CDR3 length equals 15 residues. The ends were cut back, 5 bases at V and 6 bases at J, with 20 bases in the middle. In germline, CDR1 is MRHNA, CDR2 SNTAGT. CDR3 nucleotides: TGTGCCAGCAGTTACGTGGGCGTTCGTACCTGCGAGCAGTACTTC. Protein: CASSYVGVRTCEQYF.